The rows below give T cell receptor beta chains drawn from one sample of a study of patients and donors after allogeneic stem cell transplantation. Via MiXCR, TCRdb re-called the RT-PCR reads, giving one row per CDR3 protein. The sample lists about a million distinct CDR3 sequences, roughly 18% occurring once. Material: blood, either unsorted or a sorted T cell fraction (not recorded which). The receptors derive from a human donor who was either an allogeneic HSCT recipient or a stem cell or donor lymphocyte infusion donor (not recorded which). It is not recorded whose cells these are; they may come from a transplant donor. CDR3s include the opening cysteine and the closing phenylalanine or tryptophan. D genes are given only for firm matches.

v_gene	d_gene	j_gene	CDR3aa
TRBV20-1	TRBD1	TRBJ1-1	CSALTGTGTEAFF
TRBV20-1	-	TRBJ2-3	CSARRELTDTQYF
TRBV6-1	-	TRBJ1-5	CASSAGRSYSNQPQHF
TRBV12-3/TRBV12-4	-	TRBJ2-2	CASSPPLSPGELFF
TRBV3-1	-	TRBJ1-1	CASSQPGGTGPFF
TRBV20-1	-	TRBJ2-3	CSASLLGTDTQYF
TRBV28	-	TRBJ1-5	CASSPPGKGRGSQPQHF
TRBV20-1	-	TRBJ2-3	CSARDPSSTDTQYF
TRBV7-9	-	TRBJ1-1	CASSKRYTEAFF
TRBV9	-	TRBJ1-2	CASGGPPYGYTF
TRBV6-5	TRBD2	TRBJ2-3	CASSSSGGAVDTQYF
TRBV20-1	-	TRBJ2-7	CSARLALEQYF
TRBV10-3	-	TRBJ2-1	CAISDLRISYNEQFF
TRBV20-1	-	TRBJ1-1	CSASDPGDTEAFF
TRBV20-1	-	TRBJ2-7	CSARGGIYEQYF
TRBV7-8	-	TRBJ1-6	CASSLQGRTSNSPLHF
TRBV5-1	TRBD2	TRBJ2-1	CASSNGLAISYNEQFF
TRBV25-1	TRBD1	TRBJ1-5	CASSAGGQGNQPQHF
TRBV29-1	TRBD1	TRBJ2-3	CSVEEEGQRTDTQYF